A single sample is the source of the 23 T cell receptor beta chains below, sequenced in a study of technical replicates of blood from a few donors (dated by TCRdb to about 2017). Receptors were amplified or captured by the immunoSEQ multiplex PCR assay. Not all clones reach the TCRdb copy of this immuneACCESS table, which keeps in-frame sequences only. Checked studies attribute under half of the gap to unresolved V genes and leave the rest unexplained. This sample lists tens of thousands of clones; around 97% were detected once. Of the sample, over 0.15% falls within the top ten clones. The source material was T cells isolated from PBMCs. These receptors came from a human donor in good health.

This clone was picked up one time. The chain links TRBV28 to TRBJ2-5, with 14 nucleotides matching TRBD2. The CDR3 extends over 17 amino acids. Losses at the gene ends were 9 bases for V and 4 bases for J; bases not matched to a gene: 13. The germline V gene encodes CDR1 MDHEN and CDR2 SYDVKM. The DNA of the CDR3 is TGTGCCAGTTCGGGACTAGCGGGAGTCTTAGCAAGAGAGACCCAGTACTTC. It is translated as CASSGLAGVLARETQYF.

The rearrangement uses TRBV7-9 and TRBJ1-1; D possibly corresponds to TRBD1 (5 bases). Germline loops: CDR1 SEHNR, CDR2 FQNEAQ (reference sequence). Between the trimmed V and J ends, which lost 5 bases and 11 bases, there was a span of 15 bases. The CDR3 length is 12 residues. The DNA of the CDR3 is TGTGCCAGCAGCCGGGGGAGGGAACCGGCTTTCTTT. Residues: CASSRGREPAFF.

J is TRBJ2-7 and V is TRBV5-1; D is unclear. The CDR3 has 15 amino acids. V was shortened by 4 bases and J by 0 bases, with 14 bases between the two germline ends. The V gene's germline CDR1 is SGHRS and CDR2 YFSETQ. CDR3 in DNA: TGCGCCAGCAGCCTTGAGCCTTACTACTCCTACGAGCAGTACTTC. Its translation: CASSLEPYYSYEQYF.

The chain has TRBV7-9 and TRBJ2-3; a weak D match, TRBD2 (6 bases). The germline V gene has CDR1 SEHNR and CDR2 FQNEAQ (reference sequence). V was shortened by 5 bases and J by 1 base, with 19 bases between the two germline ends. The CDR3 consists of 17 residues. The CDR3 sequence is CASSPRRASEGTDTQYF. The CDR3, as DNA: TGTGCCAGCAGCCCCCGGAGGGCTAGCGAGGGCACAGATACGCAGTATTTT.

Here the CDR3 DNA reads TGTGCCAGCAGCCACCCCTATATTTGGGCGAGATCCTACGAGCAGTACTTC. It encodes CASSHPYIWARSYEQYF. The chain couples TRBV11-3 to TRBJ2-7, with no clear D. The germline V gene encodes CDR1 SGHNT and CDR2 YENEEA. The V gene lost 5 bases and the J gene lost 1 base, with 21 bases spanning the gap. The CDR3 runs to 17 residues.

This chain's CDR3 is CASSLGLAGGELLAGELFF. The CDR3 DNA follows: TGTGCCAGCAGTTTAGGACTAGCGGGAGGGGAGTTGTTGGCCGGGGAGCTGTTTTTT. The chain uses TRBV28 and TRBJ2-2; TRBD2 matches at 15 bases. Germline CDR1 MDHEN, CDR2 SYDVKM. CDR3 length: 19 amino acids. After removal of 2 bases from V and 6 bases from J, the junction contained 10 bases not matched to a gene. Full variable domain (outside the CDR3, taken from reference TRBV28 and TRBJ2-2): DVKVTQSSRYLVKRTGEKVFLECVQDMDHENMFWYRQDPGLGLRLIYFSYDVKMKEKGDIPEGYSVSREKKERFSLILESASTNQTSMYLCASSLGLAGGELLAGELFFGEGSRLTVL.

The V call is TRBV30, the J call TRBJ2-5; TRBD1 might be the D (6 bases). The CDR3 is 14 residues long. Germline CDR1 GTSNPN, CDR2 SVGIG (reference sequence). Trimming took off 4 bases at V and 2 bases at J, with 14 bases between the two ends. The CDR3 DNA reads as TGTGCCTGGACCGGAGGACAGCCACAAGAGACCCAGTACTTC. It yields the protein CAWTGGQPQETQYF.

The chain has TRBV11-2 and TRBJ2-2; the D is unclear. This CDR3 comprises 13 residues. Germline CDR1 SGHAT, CDR2 FQNNGV. V lost 3 bases, J lost 4 bases, and 6 bases lay in between. The CDR3: CASSFYSTGELFF. As DNA, the CDR3 is TGTGCCAGCAGCTTTTACAGCACCGGGGAGCTGTTTTTT.

This chain joins TRBV6-1 and TRBJ2-7; D perhaps matches TRBD2 (6 bases). The V end lost 6 bases, the J end lost 1 base, and 10 bases lay between the germline ends. This CDR3 region has 13 residues. Germline CDR1 reads MNHNS; CDR2 reads SASEGT. The CDR3 nucleotides are TGTGCCAGCAGGGGACTTTCTTCCTACGAGCAGTACTTC. As protein: CASRGLSSYEQYF.

V and J are TRBV19 and TRBJ2-5; TRBD2 is a possible D gene (6 bases). The CDR3 spans 18 residues. V lost 9 bases and J lost 3, with 29 bases in between. Germline V gene data show CDR1 as LNHDA and CDR2 as SQIVND (reference sequence). CDR3 loop: CASKRVAVAVGTEETQYF. The CDR3, as DNA: TGTGCCAGCAAAAGGGTGGCTGTAGCGGTCGGAACCGAAGAGACCCAGTACTTC. Using reference TRBV19 and TRBJ2-5 for the parts outside the CDR3, the full variable domain is DGGITQSPKYLFRKEGQNVTLSCEQNLNHDAMYWYRQDPGQGLRLIYYSQIVNDFQKGDIAEGYSVSREKKESFPLTVTSAQKNPTAFYLCASKRVAVAVGTEETQYFGPGTRLLVL.

In nucleotides, the CDR3 is TGTGCCAGCAGCTTAATGCCGGGCACAGATACGCAGTATTTT. Translated, it gives CASSLMPGTDTQYF. This chain links TRBV7-8 with TRBJ2-3; the D is unclear. The CDR3 totals 14 residues. V lost 2 bases, J lost 1 base, and 7 bases lay in between. CDR1 and CDR2 (germline): SGHVS, FQNEAQ.

The V call is TRBV5-1, the J call TRBJ2-7; 11 bases align to TRBD2. The CDR3 has 17 amino acids. Germline loops: CDR1 SGHRS, CDR2 YFSETQ. J gave up 1 base and V 2 bases, and 8 bases lay outside the gene matches. The CDR3 protein is CASSFRLAGPPSYEQYF. CDR3 DNA sequence: TGCGCCAGCAGCTTCAGACTAGCGGGACCCCCTTCCTACGAGCAGTACTTC.

The rearrangement links TRBV11-3 to TRBJ2-7; the match to TRBD2 covers 13 bases. The CDR3 runs 18 residues. Germline values: CDR1 SGHNT, CDR2 YENEEA. The V segment lost 0 bases and the J segment 4 bases; nucleotides outside the gene matches: 9. CDR3 sequence reads: CASSLEKEGTSGTYEQYF. CDR3 sequence (DNA): TGTGCCAGCAGCTTAGAGAAAGAAGGGACTAGCGGGACGTACGAGCAGTACTTC.

This chain connects TRBV4-2 to TRBJ1-5; maybe TRBD1 (5 bases). Germline V CDR1 and CDR2: LGHNA, YNFKEQ. V was cut by 0 bases and J by 6 bases, with 6 bases left in between. This CDR3 is built from 13 residues. CDR3 sequence (DNA): TGTGCCAGCAGCCAAGAGGGGGGTCAGCCCCAGCATTTT. Residues: CASSQEGGQPQHF.

The chain carries TRBV7-9 and TRBJ2-6, with 7 bases aligning to TRBD2. V lost 7 bases and J lost 0; bases outside the gene matches: 15. There are 19 residues in the CDR3. CDR1 and CDR2 from the germline V gene are SEHNR and FQNEAQ (reference sequence). In DNA form, the CDR3 reads TGTGCCAGCACCGCCCCTATCGGGGACTATTACTCTGGGGCCAACGTCCTGACTTTC. Translation: CASTAPIGDYYSGANVLTF.

V usage is TRBV29-1 and J usage is TRBJ2-3, with 7 bases fitting TRBD1. Per the germline V gene, CDR1 is SQVTM and CDR2 is ANQGSEA. The CDR3 has 15 amino acids. J was trimmed by 2 bases and V by 6 bases; bases with no gene match: 11. As DNA, the CDR3 is TGCAGCGTGACCCCCGGGACAGTAATCACAGATACGCAGTATTTT. This encodes CSVTPGTVITDTQYF.

This sequence joins TRBV7-8 and TRBJ1-4, with 9 bases lining up with TRBD1. V lost 0 bases, J lost 14 bases, and 13 bases stayed unmatched. The CDR3 totals 16 residues. Germline-derived CDR1 and CDR2 are SGHVS and FQNEAQ. CDR3 region: CASSLAQGNRGRVLFF. CDR3 sequence (DNA): TGTGCCAGCAGCTTAGCGCAGGGGAACAGGGGGCGAGTGCTGTTTTTT.

The genes are TRBV7-9 and TRBJ2-1; D might be TRBD2 (6 bases). V lost 5 bases, J lost 4 bases, and 21 bases lay in between. Germline CDR1 and CDR2: SEHNR and FQNEAQ (reference sequence). CDR3 length: 17 amino acids. CDR3 in amino acids: CASSPGTSSPFYNEQFF. CDR3 nucleotide sequence: TGTGCCAGCAGCCCCGGGACTTCCTCTCCCTTTTACAATGAGCAGTTCTTC.

Comment on this clone: At one of its ends the junction is not consistent with the germline gene, which may arise from a read error. The chain links TRBV7-9 to TRBJ2-7; a weak D match, TRBD2 (6 bases). Germline assignment: CDR1 SEHNR and CDR2 FQNEAQ (reference sequence). The CDR3 length is 14 residues. CDR3 in amino acids: CASSEGLADYGQYF. The CDR3 DNA is TGTGCCAGCAGCGAAGGGTTGGCGGACTACGGGCAGTACTTC.

This clone occurred a few times. The chain joins TRBV11-2 to TRBJ1-2; 8 bases agree with TRBD1. Germline CDR1 is SGHAT and CDR2 is FQNNGV. The CDR3 sequence is 13 residues long. V gave up 5 bases and J gave up 8 bases; unmatched junction bases: 7. CDR3 sequence: CASSPRTGLGYTF. The CDR3, as DNA: TGTGCCAGCAGCCCCCGGACAGGGCTAGGCTACACCTTC. Supplemented by reference TRBV11-2 and TRBJ1-2, the full variable domain reads EAGVAQSPRYKIIEKRQSVAFWCNPISGHATLYWYQQILGQGPKLLIQFQNNGVVDDSQLPKDRFSAERLKGVDSTLKIQPAKLEDSAVYLCASSPRTGLGYTFGSGTRLTVV.

The chain couples TRBV6-4 to TRBJ2-1, with 9 bases aligning to TRBD1. Unmatched junction bases numbered 14, after V lost 4 bases and J lost 4 bases. Germline CDR1 reads MRHNA; CDR2 reads SNTAGT. The CDR3 totals 18 residues. The CDR3 loop reads CASSVQYQDRGLYNEQFF. DNA for the CDR3: TGTGCCAGCAGTGTTCAATATCAGGACAGGGGTCTATACAATGAGCAGTTCTTC.

This chain connects TRBV25-1 to TRBJ2-3; no clear D gene. The CDR3 is 12 amino acids. Germline V gene lookup returns CDR1 MGHDK and CDR2 SYGVNS. V dropped 5 bases and J dropped 7 bases, with 10 bases sitting between them. The CDR3 nucleotides are TGTGCCAGCAGTTTTGATCTATATACGCAGTATTTT. This encodes CASSFDLYTQYF.

The gene calls are TRBV18 and TRBJ1-2; D call uncertain. Trimming removed 3 bases from V and 0 bases from J, with 14 bases in between. The CDR3 totals 16 residues. CDR1 is KGHSH, CDR2 LQKENI, per germline. This CDR3 is CASSPARHAPNYGYTF. The CDR3 DNA reads as TGTGCCAGCTCACCCGCTCGACATGCGCCTAACTATGGCTACACCTTC. The whole variable domain, filled in from reference TRBV18 and TRBJ1-2, reads NAGVMQNPRHLVRRRGQEARLRCSPMKGHSHVYWYRQLPEEGLKFMVYLQKENIIDESGMPKERFSAEFPKEGPSILRIQQVVRGDSAAYFCASSPARHAPNYGYTFGSGTRLTVV.